This TCR beta chain was identified during a study of early stage breast cancer tumors. Across the study: Most invasive tumors, about 75% of the 16, were ER+/PR+/HER2-. Findings and caveats of the study: Enriched TCRB sequences shared across patients were mostly commonly generated sequences. Chain pairing and CD4, CD8 or FOXP3 expression were not captured. Compared with adjacent normal breast, tumors showed about 2.5-fold denser, more clonal T cells.

About this clone: Its antigen is as yet unknown.

CDR1 and CDR2 from the germline V gene are KGHSH and LQKENI. Trimming left V 3 bases short and J 1 base short, with 10 bases between. This CDR3 has 14 residues. Here immunoSEQ multiplex PCR was the method, and the copy in TCRdb shows in-frame clones only, minus some. The sample yields 50,000 to 65,000 clones, about 89% seen once. The rearrangement links TRBV18 to TRBJ2-7; possible D gene TRBD1, 6 bases. The origin of this receptor is a person aged 70 to 85 with breast cancer. Material: blood. The CDR3 region is CASSPNRDSYEQYF. CDR3 DNA sequence: TGTGCCAGCTCACCTAACAGGGATTCCTACGAGCAGTACTTC.